This T cell receptor (beta chain) was profiled in a study of blood T cell repertoires in COVID-19. Participants, 18 to 89 years old, spanned approximately 25 US areas. Some clones are missing from TCRdb's copy, which holds only in-frame ones; the method was immunoSEQ multiplex PCR. Among approximately 300,000 clones listed, approximately 89% were seen once. This CDR3 has 14 amino acids. Germline CDR1 MGHDK, CDR2 SYGVNS. After removal of 9 bases from V and 4 bases from J, the junction contained 11 bases not matched to a gene. This clonotype was sampled from a woman aged 25 to 39 who had recovered from COVID-19. The specimen sequenced was PBMCs or T cells enriched from blood (not recorded which). The chain uses TRBV25-1 and TRBJ2-5, with 7 bases that match TRBD1. CDR3 amino acids: CASSPYRGRETQYF. CDR3 bases: TGTGCCAGTTCGCCCTACAGGGGAAGAGAGACCCAGTACTTC. The variable domain in full, completed from reference TRBV25-1 and TRBJ2-5, reads EADIYQTPRYLVIGTGKKITLECSQTMGHDKMYWYQQDPGMELHLIHYSYGVNSTEKGDLSSESTVSRIRTEHFPLTLESARPSHTSQYLCASSPYRGRETQYFGPGTRLLVL.